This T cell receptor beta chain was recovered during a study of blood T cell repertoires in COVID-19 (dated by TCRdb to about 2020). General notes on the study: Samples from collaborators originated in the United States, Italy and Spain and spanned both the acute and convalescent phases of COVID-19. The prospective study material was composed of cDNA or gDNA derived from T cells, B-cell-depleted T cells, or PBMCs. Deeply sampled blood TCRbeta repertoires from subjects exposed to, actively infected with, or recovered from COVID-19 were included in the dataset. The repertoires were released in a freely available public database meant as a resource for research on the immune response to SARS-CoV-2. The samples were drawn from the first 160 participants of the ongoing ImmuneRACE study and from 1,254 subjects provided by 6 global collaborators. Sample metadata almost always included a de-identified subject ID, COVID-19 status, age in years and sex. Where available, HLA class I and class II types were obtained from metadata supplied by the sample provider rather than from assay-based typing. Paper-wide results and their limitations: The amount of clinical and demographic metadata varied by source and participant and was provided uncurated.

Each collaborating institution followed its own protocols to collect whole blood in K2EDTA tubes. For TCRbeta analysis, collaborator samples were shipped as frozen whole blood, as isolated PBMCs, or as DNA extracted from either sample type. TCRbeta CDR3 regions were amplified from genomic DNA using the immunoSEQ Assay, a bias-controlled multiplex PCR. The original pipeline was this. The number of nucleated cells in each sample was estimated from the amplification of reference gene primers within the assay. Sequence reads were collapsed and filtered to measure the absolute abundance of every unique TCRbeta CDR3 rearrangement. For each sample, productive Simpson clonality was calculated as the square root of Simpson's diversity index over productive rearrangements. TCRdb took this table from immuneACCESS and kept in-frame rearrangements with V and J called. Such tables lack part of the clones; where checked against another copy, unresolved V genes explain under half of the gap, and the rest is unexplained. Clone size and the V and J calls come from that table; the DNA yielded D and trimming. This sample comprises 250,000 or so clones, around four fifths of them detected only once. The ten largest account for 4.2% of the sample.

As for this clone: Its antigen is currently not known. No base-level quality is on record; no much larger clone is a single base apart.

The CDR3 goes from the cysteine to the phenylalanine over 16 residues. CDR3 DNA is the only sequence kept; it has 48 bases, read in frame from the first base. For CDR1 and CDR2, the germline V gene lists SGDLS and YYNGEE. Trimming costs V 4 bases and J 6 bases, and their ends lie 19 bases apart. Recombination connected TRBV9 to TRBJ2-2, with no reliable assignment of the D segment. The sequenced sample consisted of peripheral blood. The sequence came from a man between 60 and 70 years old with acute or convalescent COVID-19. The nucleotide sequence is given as TGTGCCAGCAGCCCCCATACCCGTCGGGTGGCCGGGGAGCTGTTTTTT. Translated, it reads CASSPHTRRVAGELFF.